One and the same sample provided the 8 T cell receptor beta chains below, sequenced in a study of identical twins. TCRdb independently ran MiXCR on the 5' RACE reads; one entry per CDR3 protein. The sample has a few hundred thousand distinct CDR3 sequences; nearly 10% are singletons. These data were also filed under a second study, of yellow fever vaccine responses in identical twins.

The sample taken for sequencing was PBMCs. The receptors here all came from a woman aged 18-29 years in good health.

J is TRBJ2-5 and V is TRBV7-9; 9 nucleotides align to TRBD1. J was trimmed by 5 bases and V by 5 bases; bases with no gene match: 15. Germline V gives CDR1 SEHNR, CDR2 FQNEAQ (reference sequence). The CDR3 spans 17 residues. CDR3 in DNA: TGTGCCAGCAGCCCACGCCCCGGGGACAGGGAGATGGAGACCCAGTACTTC. This encodes CASSPRPGDREMETQYF.

This clonotype was observed at least ten times. This rearrangement joins TRBV29-1 to TRBJ2-1; D is uncertain. Per germline, CDR1 SQVTM and CDR2 ANQGSEA. The CDR3 has 12 residues. V gave up 7 bases and J gave up 8 bases, with 15 bases separating them. CDR3 in amino acids: CSAGALADEQFF. The CDR3 DNA is TGCAGCGCCGGCGCGCTCGCCGATGAGCAGTTCTTC.

This clonotype was seen many times. The CDR3 nucleotides read TGTGCCAGCAAGTCGGGTAAAAGCGGGAGTTTAGAGACCCAGTACTTC. It specifies CASKSGKSGSLETQYF. This sequence joins TRBV6-2 or TRBV6-3 and TRBJ2-5; TRBD2 agrees at 8 bases. V shed 7 bases and J 4 bases; nucleotides not matched to a gene: 14. Looked up from germline, CDR1 is MNHEY and CDR2 is SVGEGT. This CDR3 contains 16 residues.

This clonotype was counted a few times. The chain uses TRBV20-1 and TRBJ1-2; 8 bases align to TRBD1. From germline, CDR1 is DFQATT and CDR2 SNEGSKA (reference sequence). V shed 2 bases and J 10 bases; nucleotides not matched to a gene: 18. CDR3 length equals 16 residues. The CDR3 DNA reads TGCAGTGCTAGACCCGCGACGAACCGGGACAGGACCACCTACACCTTC. Its translation is CSARPATNRDRTTYTF.

This clonotype has at least ten counts. The rearrangement links TRBV4-1 to TRBJ2-5; D unresolved. CDR1 MGHRA and CDR2 YSYEKL come from the germline V gene. The CDR3 runs 13 residues. The V gene lost 1 base and the J gene lost 6 bases, with 9 bases spanning the gap. The chain's CDR3 is CASSQGIWKTQYF. CDR3 sequence (DNA): TGCGCCAGCAGCCAAGGAATTTGGAAGACCCAGTACTTC.

This clonotype was found many times. The chain has TRBV12-3 or TRBV12-4 and TRBJ1-4, with D maybe TRBD1 (5 bases). Trimming removed 1 base at V and 9 bases at J, with 15 bases between. The CDR3 is 15 residues long. The CDR3: CASSLGGEKVKKLFF. CDR3 sequence (DNA): TGTGCCAGCAGTTTAGGAGGGGAGAAAGTGAAAAAACTGTTTTTT.

This clonotype was counted between two and nine times. The CDR3 coding sequence is TGTGCCAGCAGCTTGGTGAAGGGGTTCATCCATGAGCAGTTCTTC. Translation gives CASSLVKGFIHEQFF. V gene TRBV11-2 combines with J gene TRBJ2-1, with D perhaps TRBD1 (5 bases). This CDR3 comprises 15 residues. Germline lookup yields CDR1 SGHAT and CDR2 FQNNGV. The V end lost 3 bases, the J end lost 8 bases, and 17 bases lay between the germline ends.

This clonotype has only a few counts. This chain connects TRBV6-2 or TRBV6-3 to TRBJ2-1, with TRBD1 identical over 7 bases. The V segment lost 8 bases and the J segment 0 bases; nucleotides outside the gene matches: 10. The germline CDR1 and CDR2 sequences are MNHEY and SVGEGT. CDR3 length: 16 residues. The CDR3 nucleotides read TGTGCCAGCGCCTCCGTCAAGGGGGCCTCCTACAATGAGCAGTTCTTC. The encoded protein is CASASVKGASYNEQFF.